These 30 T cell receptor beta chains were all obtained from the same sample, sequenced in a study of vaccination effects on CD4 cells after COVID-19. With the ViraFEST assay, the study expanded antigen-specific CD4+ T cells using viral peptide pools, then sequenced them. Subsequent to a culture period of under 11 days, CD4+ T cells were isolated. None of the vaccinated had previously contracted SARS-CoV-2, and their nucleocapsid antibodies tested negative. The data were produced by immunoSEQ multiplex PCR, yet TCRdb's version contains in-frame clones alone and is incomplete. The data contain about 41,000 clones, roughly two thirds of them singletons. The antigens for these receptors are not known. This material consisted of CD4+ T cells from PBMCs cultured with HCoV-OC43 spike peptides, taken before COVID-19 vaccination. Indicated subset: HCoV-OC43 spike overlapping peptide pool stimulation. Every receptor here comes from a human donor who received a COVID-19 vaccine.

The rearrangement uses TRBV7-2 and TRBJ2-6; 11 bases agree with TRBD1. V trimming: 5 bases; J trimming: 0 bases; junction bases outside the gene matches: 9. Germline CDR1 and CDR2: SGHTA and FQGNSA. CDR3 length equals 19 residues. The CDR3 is CASSTRSGTGGSGANVLTF. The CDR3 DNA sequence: TGTGCCAGCAGCACCCGCTCCGGGACAGGGGGCTCTGGGGCCAACGTCCTGACTTTC.

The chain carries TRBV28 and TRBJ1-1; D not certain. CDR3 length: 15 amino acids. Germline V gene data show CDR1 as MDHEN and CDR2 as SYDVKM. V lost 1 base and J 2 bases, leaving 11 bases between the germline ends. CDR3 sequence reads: CASSLSGPINTEAFF. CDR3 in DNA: TGTGCCAGCAGTTTATCGGGCCCGATCAACACTGAAGCTTTCTTT.

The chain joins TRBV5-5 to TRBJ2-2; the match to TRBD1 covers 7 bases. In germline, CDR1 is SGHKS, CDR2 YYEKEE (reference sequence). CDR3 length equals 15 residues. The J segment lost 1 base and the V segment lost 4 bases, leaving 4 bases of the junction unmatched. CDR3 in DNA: TGTGCCAGCAGCCCCACAGGGGTGAACACCGGGGAGCTGTTTTTT. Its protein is CASSPTGVNTGELFF.

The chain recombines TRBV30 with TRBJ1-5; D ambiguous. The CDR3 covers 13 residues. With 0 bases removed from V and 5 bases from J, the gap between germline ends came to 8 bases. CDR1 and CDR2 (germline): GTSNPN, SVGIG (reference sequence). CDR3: CAWSVQYDQPQHF. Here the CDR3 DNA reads TGTGCCTGGAGTGTACAGTACGATCAGCCCCAGCATTTT.

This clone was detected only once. CDR3 coding DNA: TGTGCCAGCAGTTTACAGGGAGGTAATTCACCCCTCCACTTT. The encoded protein is CASSLQGGNSPLHF. The chain joins TRBV27 to TRBJ1-6; D perhaps matches TRBD1 (5 bases). The germline V gene encodes CDR1 MNHEY and CDR2 SMNVEV (reference sequence). The CDR3 loop spans 14 amino acids. V lost 2 bases and J lost 6, with 8 bases in between.

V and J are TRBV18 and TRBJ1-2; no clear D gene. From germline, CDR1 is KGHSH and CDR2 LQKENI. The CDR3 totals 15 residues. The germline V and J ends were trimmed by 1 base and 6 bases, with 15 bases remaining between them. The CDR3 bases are TGTGCCAGCTCACCACGTTACGGGGAAAGCAATGGCTACACCTTC. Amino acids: CASSPRYGESNGYTF.

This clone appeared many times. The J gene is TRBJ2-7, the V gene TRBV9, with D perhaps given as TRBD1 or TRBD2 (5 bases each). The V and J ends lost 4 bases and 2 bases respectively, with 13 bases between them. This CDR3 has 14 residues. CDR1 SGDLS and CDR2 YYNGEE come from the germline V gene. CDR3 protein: CASSSSTGPYEQYF. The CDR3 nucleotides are TGTGCCAGCAGCTCGTCGACGGGACCCTACGAGCAGTACTTC.

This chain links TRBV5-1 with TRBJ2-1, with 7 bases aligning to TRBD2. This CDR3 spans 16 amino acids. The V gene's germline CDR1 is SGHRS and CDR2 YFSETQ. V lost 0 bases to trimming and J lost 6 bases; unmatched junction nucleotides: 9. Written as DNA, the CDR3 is TGCGCCAGCAGCTTGGAAGGTTTGGGGGGGGTCAATGAGCAGTTCTTC. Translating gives CASSLEGLGGVNEQFF.

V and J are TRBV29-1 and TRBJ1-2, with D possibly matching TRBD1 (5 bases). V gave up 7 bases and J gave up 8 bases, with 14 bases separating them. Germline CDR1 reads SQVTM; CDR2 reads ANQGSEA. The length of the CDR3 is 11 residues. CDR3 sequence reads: CSAEGTNGYTF. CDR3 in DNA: TGCAGCGCCGAGGGGACTAACGGCTACACCTTC.

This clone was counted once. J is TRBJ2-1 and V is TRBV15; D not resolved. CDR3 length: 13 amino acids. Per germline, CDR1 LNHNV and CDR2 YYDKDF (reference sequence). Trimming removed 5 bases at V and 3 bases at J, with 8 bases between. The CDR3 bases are TGTGCCACCAGCCCAGCCCTCTACAATGAGCAGTTCTTC. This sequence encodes CATSPALYNEQFF.

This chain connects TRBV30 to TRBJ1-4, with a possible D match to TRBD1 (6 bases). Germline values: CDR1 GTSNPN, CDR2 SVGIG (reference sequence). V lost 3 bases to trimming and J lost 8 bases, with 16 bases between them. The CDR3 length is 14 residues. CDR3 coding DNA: TGTGCCTGGAGCGAAGGGCGGGGGGCGGAAAAACTGTTTTTT. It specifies CAWSEGRGAEKLFF.

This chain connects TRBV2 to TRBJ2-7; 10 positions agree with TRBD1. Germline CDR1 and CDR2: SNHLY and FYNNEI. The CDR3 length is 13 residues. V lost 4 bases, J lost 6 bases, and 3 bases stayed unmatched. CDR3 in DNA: TGTGCCAGCAGTGTCGGGACAGGGGCCGAGCAGTACTTC. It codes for CASSVGTGAEQYF.

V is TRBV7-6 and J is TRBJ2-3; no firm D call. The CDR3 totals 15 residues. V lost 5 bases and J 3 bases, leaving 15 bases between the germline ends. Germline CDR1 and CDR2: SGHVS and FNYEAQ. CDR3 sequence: CASSPGPGWTDTQYF. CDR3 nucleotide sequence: TGTGCCAGCAGCCCCGGGCCGGGTTGGACAGATACGCAGTATTTT.

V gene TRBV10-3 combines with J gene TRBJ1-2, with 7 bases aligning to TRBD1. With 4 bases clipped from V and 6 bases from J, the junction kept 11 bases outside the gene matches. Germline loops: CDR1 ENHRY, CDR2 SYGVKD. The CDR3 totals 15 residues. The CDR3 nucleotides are TGTGCCATCAGTGGGAGAACAGGGGACCATGATGGCTACACCTTC. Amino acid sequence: CAISGRTGDHDGYTF.

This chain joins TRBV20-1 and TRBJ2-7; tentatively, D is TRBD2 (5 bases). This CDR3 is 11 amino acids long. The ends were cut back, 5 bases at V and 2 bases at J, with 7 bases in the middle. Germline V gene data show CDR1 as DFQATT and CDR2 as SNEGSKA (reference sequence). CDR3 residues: CSAPGTYEQYF. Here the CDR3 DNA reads TGCAGTGCTCCGGGGACCTACGAGCAGTACTTC.

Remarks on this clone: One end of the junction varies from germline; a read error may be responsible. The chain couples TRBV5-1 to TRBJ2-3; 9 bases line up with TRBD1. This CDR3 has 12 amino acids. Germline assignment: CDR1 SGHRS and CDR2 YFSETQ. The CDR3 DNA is TGCGCCAGCAGCTCCGACAGGGGGTTGAAAAATTTT. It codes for CASSSDRGLKNF.

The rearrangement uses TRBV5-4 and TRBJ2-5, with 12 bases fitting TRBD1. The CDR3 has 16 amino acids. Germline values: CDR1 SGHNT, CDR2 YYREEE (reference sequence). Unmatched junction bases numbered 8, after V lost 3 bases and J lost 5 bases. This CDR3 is CASSSTGTGGGETQYF. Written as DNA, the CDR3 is TGTGCCAGCAGCTCGACCGGGACAGGGGGCGGGGAGACCCAGTACTTC.

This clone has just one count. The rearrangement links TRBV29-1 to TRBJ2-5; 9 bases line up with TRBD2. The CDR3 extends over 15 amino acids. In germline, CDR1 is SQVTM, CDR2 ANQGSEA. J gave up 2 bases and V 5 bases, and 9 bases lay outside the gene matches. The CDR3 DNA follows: TGCAGCGTTCTCAGCAGCGGGAGGTATCAAGAGACCCAGTACTTC. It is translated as CSVLSSGRYQETQYF.

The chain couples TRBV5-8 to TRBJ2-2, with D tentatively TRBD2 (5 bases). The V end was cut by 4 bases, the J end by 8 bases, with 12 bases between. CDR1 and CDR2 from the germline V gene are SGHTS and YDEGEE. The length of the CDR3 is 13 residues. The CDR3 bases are TGTGCCAGCAGCAGCGGACTGGCTGGGGAGCTGTTTTTT. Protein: CASSSGLAGELFF.

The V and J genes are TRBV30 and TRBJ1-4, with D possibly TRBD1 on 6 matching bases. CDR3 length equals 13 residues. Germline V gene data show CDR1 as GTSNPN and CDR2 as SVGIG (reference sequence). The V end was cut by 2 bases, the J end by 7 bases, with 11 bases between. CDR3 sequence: CAWSTGLSEKLFF. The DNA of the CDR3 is TGTGCCTGGAGTACAGGGTTGAGTGAAAAACTGTTTTTT. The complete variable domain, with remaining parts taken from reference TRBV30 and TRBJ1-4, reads SQTIHQWPATLVQPVGSPLSLECTVEGTSNPNLYWYRQAAGRGLQLLFYSVGIGQISSEVPQNLSASRPQDRQFILSSKKLLLSDSGFYLCAWSTGLSEKLFFGSGTQLSVL.

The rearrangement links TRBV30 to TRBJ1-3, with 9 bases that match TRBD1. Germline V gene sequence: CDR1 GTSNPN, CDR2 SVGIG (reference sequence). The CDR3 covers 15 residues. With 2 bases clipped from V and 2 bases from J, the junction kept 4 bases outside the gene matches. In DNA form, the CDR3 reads TGTGCCTGGAGTAATCGACAGGGGGCTGGAAACACCATATATTTT. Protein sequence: CAWSNRQGAGNTIYF.

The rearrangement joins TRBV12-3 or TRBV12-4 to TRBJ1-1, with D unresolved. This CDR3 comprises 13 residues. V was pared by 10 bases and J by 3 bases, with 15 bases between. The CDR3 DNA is TGTGCCACGACCCGCTCGAGGGACACTGAAGCTTTCTTT. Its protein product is CATTRSRDTEAFF.

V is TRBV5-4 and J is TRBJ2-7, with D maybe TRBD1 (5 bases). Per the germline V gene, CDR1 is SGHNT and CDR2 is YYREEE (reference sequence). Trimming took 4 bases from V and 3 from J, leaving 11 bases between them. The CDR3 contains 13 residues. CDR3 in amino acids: CASSTTDNYEQYF. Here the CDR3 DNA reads TGTGCCAGCAGCACCACGGACAACTACGAGCAGTACTTC. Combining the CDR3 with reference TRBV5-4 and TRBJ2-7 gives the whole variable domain ETGVTQSPTHLIKTRGQQVTLRCSSQSGHNTVSWYQQALGQGPQFIFQYYREEENGRGNFPPRFSGLQFPNYSSELNVNALELDDSALYLCASSTTDNYEQYFGPGTRLTVT.

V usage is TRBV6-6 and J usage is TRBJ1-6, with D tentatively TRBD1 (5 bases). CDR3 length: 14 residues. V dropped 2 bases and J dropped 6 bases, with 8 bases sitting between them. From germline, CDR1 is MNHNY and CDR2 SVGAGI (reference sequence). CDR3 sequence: CASSYGRGNSPLHF. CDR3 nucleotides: TGTGCCAGCAGTTACGGTAGGGGTAATTCACCCCTCCACTTT.

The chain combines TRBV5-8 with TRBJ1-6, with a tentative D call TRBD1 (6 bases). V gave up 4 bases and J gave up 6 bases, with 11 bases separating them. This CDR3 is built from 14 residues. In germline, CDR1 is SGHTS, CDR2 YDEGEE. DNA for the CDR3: TGTGCCAGCAGCCGGGACACTGGTAATTCACCCCTCCACTTT. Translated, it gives CASSRDTGNSPLHF.

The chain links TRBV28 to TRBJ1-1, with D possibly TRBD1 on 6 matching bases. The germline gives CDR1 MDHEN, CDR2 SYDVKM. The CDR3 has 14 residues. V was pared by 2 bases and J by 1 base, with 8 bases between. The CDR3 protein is CASSLPTGNTEAFF. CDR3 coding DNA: TGTGCCAGCAGTTTACCGACAGGGAACACTGAAGCTTTCTTT.

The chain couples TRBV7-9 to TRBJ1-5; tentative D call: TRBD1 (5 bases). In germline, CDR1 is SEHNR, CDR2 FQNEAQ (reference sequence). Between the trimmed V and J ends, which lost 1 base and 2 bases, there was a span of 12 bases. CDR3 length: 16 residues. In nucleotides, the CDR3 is TGTGCCAGCAGCTTAGTACGTGGGGCGGGCAATCAGCCCCAGCATTTT. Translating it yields CASSLVRGAGNQPQHF.

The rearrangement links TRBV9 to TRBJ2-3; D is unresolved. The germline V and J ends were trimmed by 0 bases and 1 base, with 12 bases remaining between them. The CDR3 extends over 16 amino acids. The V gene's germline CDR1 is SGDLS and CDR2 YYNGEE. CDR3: CASSVGKGYGTDTQYF. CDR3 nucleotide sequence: TGTGCCAGCAGCGTAGGGAAGGGTTACGGCACAGATACGCAGTATTTT.

The CDR3 sequence: CASSLAGNSYNEQFF. The DNA for the CDR3 is TGCGCCAGCAGCTTGGCCGGAAATTCCTACAATGAGCAGTTCTTC. The V and J genes are TRBV5-1 and TRBJ2-1, with unresolved D. The CDR3 has 15 residues. Between the trimmed V and J ends, which lost 0 bases and 1 base, there was a span of 8 bases. CDR1 and CDR2 (germline): SGHRS, YFSETQ.

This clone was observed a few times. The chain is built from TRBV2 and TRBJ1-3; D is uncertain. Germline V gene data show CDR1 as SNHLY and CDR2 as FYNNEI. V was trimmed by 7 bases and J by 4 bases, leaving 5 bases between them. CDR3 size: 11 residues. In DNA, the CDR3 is TGTGCCAGCACCGGGGGAAACACCATATATTTT. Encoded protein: CASTGGNTIYF.